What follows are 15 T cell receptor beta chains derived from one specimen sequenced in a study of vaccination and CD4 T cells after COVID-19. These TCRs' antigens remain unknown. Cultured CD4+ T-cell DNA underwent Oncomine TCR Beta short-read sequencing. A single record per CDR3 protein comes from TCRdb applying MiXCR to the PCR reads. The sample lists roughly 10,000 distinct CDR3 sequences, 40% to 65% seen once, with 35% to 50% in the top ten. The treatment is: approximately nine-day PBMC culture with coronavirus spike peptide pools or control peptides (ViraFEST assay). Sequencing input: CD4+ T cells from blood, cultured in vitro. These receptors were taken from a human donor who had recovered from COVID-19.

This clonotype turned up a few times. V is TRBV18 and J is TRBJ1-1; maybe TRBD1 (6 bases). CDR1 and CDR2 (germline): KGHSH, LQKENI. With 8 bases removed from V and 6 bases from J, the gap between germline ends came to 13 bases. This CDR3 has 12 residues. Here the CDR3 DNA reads TGTGCCAGCCGTCCAGGGGAGGCTGAAGCTTTCTTT. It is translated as CASRPGEAEAFF.

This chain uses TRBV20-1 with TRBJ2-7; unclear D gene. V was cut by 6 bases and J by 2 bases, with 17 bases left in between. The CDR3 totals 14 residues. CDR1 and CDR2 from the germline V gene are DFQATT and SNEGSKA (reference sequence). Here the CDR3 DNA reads TGCAGTGCCCGCCCGGCCGGGCTAGCCTACGAGCAGTACTTC. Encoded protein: CSARPAGLAYEQYF.

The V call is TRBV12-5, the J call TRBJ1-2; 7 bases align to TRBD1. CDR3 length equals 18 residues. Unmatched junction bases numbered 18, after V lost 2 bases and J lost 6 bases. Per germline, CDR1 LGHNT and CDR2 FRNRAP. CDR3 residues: CASGLINRGATMLDGYTF. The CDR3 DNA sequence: TGTGCTAGTGGTTTGATCAACAGGGGCGCCACCATGTTGGATGGCTACACCTTC.

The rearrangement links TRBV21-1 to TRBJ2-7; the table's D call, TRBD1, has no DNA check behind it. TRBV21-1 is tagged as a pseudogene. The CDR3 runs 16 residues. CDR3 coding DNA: TGTGCCAGCAGCAAATTGGTCCGGGACAGGGGCAACGAGCAGTACTTC. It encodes CASSKLVRDRGNEQYF.

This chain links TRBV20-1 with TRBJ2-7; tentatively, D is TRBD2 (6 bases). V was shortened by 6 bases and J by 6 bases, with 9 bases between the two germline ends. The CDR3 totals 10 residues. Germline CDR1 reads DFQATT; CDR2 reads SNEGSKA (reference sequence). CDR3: CSAGRTEQYF. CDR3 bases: TGCAGTGCAGGGAGGACCGAGCAGTACTTC.

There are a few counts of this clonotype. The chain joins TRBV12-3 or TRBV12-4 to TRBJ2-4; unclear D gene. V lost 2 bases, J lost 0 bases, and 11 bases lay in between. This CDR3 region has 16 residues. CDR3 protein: CASSLSNPLAKNIQYF. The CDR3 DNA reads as TGTGCCAGCAGTTTATCCAATCCGCTAGCCAAAAACATTCAGTACTTC.

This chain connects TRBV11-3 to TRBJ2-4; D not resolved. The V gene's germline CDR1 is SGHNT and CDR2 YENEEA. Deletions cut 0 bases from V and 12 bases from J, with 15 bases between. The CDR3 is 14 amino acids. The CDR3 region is CASSLDRFSVTQYF. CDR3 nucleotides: TGTGCCAGCAGCTTAGATAGGTTTTCGGTGACTCAGTACTTC.

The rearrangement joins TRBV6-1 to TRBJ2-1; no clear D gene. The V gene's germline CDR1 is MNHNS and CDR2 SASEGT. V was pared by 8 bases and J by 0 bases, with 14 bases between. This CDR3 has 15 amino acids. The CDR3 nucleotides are TGTGCCAGCGGCAGAGGTCATCGCTCCTACAATGAGCAGTTCTTC. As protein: CASGRGHRSYNEQFF.

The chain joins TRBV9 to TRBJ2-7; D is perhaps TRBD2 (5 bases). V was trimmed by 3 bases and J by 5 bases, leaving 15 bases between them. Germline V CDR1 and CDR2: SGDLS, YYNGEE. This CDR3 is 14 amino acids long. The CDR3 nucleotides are TGTGCCAGCAGCGCCCGTCACAGCGGCGACGAGCAGTACTTC. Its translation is CASSARHSGDEQYF.

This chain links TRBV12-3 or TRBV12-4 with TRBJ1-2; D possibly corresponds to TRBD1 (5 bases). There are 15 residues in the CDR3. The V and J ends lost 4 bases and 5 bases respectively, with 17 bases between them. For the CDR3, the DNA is TGTGCCAGCAGTTCCGTCCAGGGAGGGGTGTATGGCTACACCTTC. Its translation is CASSSVQGGVYGYTF.

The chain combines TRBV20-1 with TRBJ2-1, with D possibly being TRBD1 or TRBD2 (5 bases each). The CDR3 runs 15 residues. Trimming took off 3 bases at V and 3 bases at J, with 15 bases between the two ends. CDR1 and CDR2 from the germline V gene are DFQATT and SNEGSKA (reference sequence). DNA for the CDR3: TGCAGTGCTAGTGTCTGGGGGTTGGGCTACAATGAGCAGTTCTTC. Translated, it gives CSASVWGLGYNEQFF.

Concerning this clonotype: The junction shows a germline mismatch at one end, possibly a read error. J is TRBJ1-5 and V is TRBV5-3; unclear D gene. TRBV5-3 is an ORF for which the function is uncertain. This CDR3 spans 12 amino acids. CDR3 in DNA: TGTGCCAGCAGCTTGGCAAATCAGCCCCAGCATTTT. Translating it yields CASSLANQPQHF.

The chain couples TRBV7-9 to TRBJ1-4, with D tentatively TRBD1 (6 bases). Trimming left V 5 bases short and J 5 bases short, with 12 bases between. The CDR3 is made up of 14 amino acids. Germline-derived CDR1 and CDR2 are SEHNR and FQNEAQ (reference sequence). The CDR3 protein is CASSPGEYNEKLFF. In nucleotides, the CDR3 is TGTGCCAGCAGCCCAGGGGAATACAATGAAAAACTGTTTTTT.

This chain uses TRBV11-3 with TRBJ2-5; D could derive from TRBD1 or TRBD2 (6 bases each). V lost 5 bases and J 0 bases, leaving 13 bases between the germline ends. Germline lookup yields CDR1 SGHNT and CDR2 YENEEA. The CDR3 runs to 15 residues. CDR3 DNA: TGTGCCAGCAGCCGAGGGGGGCGGGACCAAGAGACCCAGTACTTC. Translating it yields CASSRGGRDQETQYF.

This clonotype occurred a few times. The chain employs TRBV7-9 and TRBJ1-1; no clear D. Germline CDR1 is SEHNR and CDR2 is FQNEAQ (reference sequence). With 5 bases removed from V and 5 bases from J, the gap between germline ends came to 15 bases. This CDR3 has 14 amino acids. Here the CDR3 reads CASSPRGGGTEAFF. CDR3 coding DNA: TGTGCCAGCAGCCCCCGGGGTGGTGGAACTGAAGCTTTCTTT. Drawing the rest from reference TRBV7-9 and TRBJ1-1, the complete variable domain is DTGVSQNPRHKITKRGQNVTFRCDPISEHNRLYWYRQTLGQGPEFLTYFQNEAQLEKSRLLSDRFSAERPKGSFSTLEIQRTEQGDSAMYLCASSPRGGGTEAFFGQGTRLTVV.